This T cell receptor (beta chain) is drawn from a study of CD8+CD57+ T cells in acquired aplastic anemia. This clonotype was recorded once. V lost 3 bases to trimming and J lost 4 bases, with 15 bases between them. The germline V gene encodes CDR1 LNHNV and CDR2 YYDKDF (reference sequence). The CDR3 runs to 15 residues. In patients chosen for sequencing, flow cytometry had shown CD8+CD57+ cell expansion. Blood sampling was performed on the patients, and none of them had received therapy by then. Genomic DNA, serving as template, underwent TCR beta VDJ and CDR3 profiling. TCRdb re-called the reads through MiXCR, storing one row per CDR3 protein. The sample shows about 58,000 distinct CDR3 sequences, around 50% of them seen only once.

The sequence came from a human donor with aplastic anemia. The V and J genes are TRBV15 and TRBJ1-1, with D possibly TRBD1 on 6 matching bases. Sequenced: sorted CD4+, CD8+, or CD8+CD57+ T cells (not recorded which) from PBMCs. The CDR3 coding sequence is TGTGCCACCAGCAGCCGCAGGGGTTTTAGCACTGAAGCTTTCTTT. Protein sequence: CATSSRRGFSTEAFF.